This T cell receptor (beta chain) was sequenced during a study of spatial heterogeneity in lung cancer. About the study: For the average unique TCR and UMI combination, more than eight occurrences appeared in raw reads.

Time point given: sample taken at primary tumor resection. Unsorted whole RNA samples from tumor, nontumor lung or frozen PBMC were sequenced. Samples came from 70 to 80 TRACERx patients with untreated early-stage lung cancer. In its sample, this clonotype was seen a few times. Its antigen is not identified. The CDR3 consists of 11 residues. With 5 bases removed from V and 8 bases from J, the gap between germline ends came to 10 bases. Germline V gene lookup returns CDR1 DFQATT and CDR2 SNEGSKA (reference sequence). A distinct unique molecular identifier was carried by each TCR cDNA molecule. TCRdb redid the calling of the 5' RACE reads with MiXCR, one entry per CDR3 protein. The profile shows more than 75,000 distinct CDR3 sequences, over 9.5% of them singletons. Points from the study as a whole: Ubiquitous expanded tumor TCRs were observed in blood more at resection than follow-up.

This receptor was taken from a male donor with early-stage non-small cell lung cancer. The chain employs TRBV20-1 and TRBJ2-1, with D unresolved. Sample: PBMCs, taken at surgery. CDR3 amino acids: CSASDPDEQFF. The CDR3 DNA reads as TGCAGTGCTTCTGATCCCGATGAGCAGTTCTTC.